A selection of T cell receptor beta chains follows, all from one sample in a study of cytomegalovirus exposure and HLA in healthy donors. The repertoire was sequenced with immunoSEQ multiplex PCR; TCRdb's copy has only in-frame clones and lacks some. In the table there are about 180,000 clones, approximately 82% of which are singletons. The sequenced material came from PBMCs. These receptors were collected from a girl aged 2-10 years in good health and CMV-seropositive. Both conserved end residues are part of each CDR3. The order of the fields is J gene, clone size, V gene, D gene, CDR3 protein, CDR3 DNA. The D gene is left open where the match is weak. Where a row states a size, it is once, few, many or the class of an expanded clone; other rows omit it.

TRBJ2-1 - TRBV5-1 - CASSSSEIGVLGYNEQFF TGCGCCAGCAGCTCCTCAGAAATAGGGGTCCTGGGATACAATGAGCAGTTCTTC
TRBJ2-3 - TRBV9 - CASSVTGVSTDTQYF TGTGCCAGCAGCGTCACGGGGGTTAGCACAGATACGCAGTATTTT
TRBJ2-1 - TRBV7-3 - CASSSSGSYNEQFF TGTGCCAGCAGTTCTTCCGGGAGCTACAATGAGCAGTTCTTC
TRBJ2-1 - TRBV6-5 - CASSYSGQNEQFF TGTGCCAGCAGTTACTCCGGACAGAATGAGCAGTTCTTC
TRBJ1-2 - TRBV29-1 TRBD1 CSAYWAGGGYTF TGCAGCGCCTATTGGGCAGGGGGTGGCTACACCTTC
TRBJ2-7 - TRBV2 TRBD2 CASSRLAGDLYEQYF TGTGCCAGCAGCAGACTAGCGGGAGACCTCTACGAGCAGTACTTC
TRBJ2-2 once TRBV11-2 - CASSLQTVTGELFF TGTGCCAGCAGCTTGCAGACTGTCACCGGGGAGCTGTTTTTT
TRBJ2-1 once TRBV30 - CAWSPNQYNEQFF TGTGCCTGGAGTCCAAACCAGTACAATGAGCAGTTCTTC
TRBJ2-3 once TRBV7-3 TRBD2 CASSPAPSGLSRDTQYF TGTGCCAGCAGCCCAGCCCCTAGCGGCCTAAGTAGAGATACGCAGTATTTT
TRBJ1-1 - TRBV25-1 - CASSEIRDSTEAFF TGTGCCAGCAGTGAAATCAGGGATAGCACTGAAGCTTTCTTT
TRBJ1-1 - TRBV2 TRBD1 CASSTDRGTEAFF TGTGCCAGCAGTACAGACAGGGGCACTGAAGCTTTCTTT
TRBJ2-1 - TRBV5-4 TRBD1 CASSLGAYDRGNEQFF TGTGCCAGCAGCTTGGGAGCCTACGACAGGGGTAATGAGCAGTTCTTC
TRBJ1-1 - TRBV30 TRBD1 CAWSRGRGSTEAFF TGTGCCTGGAGTAGGGGCAGGGGGTCCACTGAAGCTTTCTTT
TRBJ1-6 - TRBV6-1 - CASSERVLASPLHF TGTGCCAGCAGTGAACGGGTTCTTGCTTCACCCCTCCACTTT
TRBJ1-6 - TRBV9 TRBD1 CASSVEDRGTSPLHF TGTGCCAGCAGCGTAGAGGACAGGGGGACTTCACCCCTCCACTTT
TRBJ1-1 - TRBV2 - CASSHITGNTEAFF TGTGCCAGCAGTCATATCACAGGTAACACTGAAGCTTTCTTT
TRBJ1-2 - TRBV5-1 - CASAETNTNYGYTF TGCGCCAGCGCCGAGACTAATACTAACTATGGCTACACCTTC
TRBJ2-7 - TRBV6-5 - CASSYFGRVHEQYF TGTGCCAGCAGTTACTTTGGCAGGGTCCACGAGCAGTACTTC
TRBJ1-1 - TRBV30 - CAWSPRNTEAFF TGTGCCTGGAGTCCCCGGAACACTGAAGCTTTCTTT
TRBJ2-7 - TRBV27 TRBD1 CASSPGQGYEQYF TGTGCCAGCAGTCCGGGACAGGGCTACGAGCAGTACTTC
TRBJ2-1 - TRBV7-6 TRBD2 CASSLRVLAGGTSYNEQFF TGTGCCAGCAGCCTTAGGGTACTAGCGGGAGGGACCTCCTACAATGAGCAGTTCTTC
TRBJ1-3 - TRBV12-5 - CASRNGGLSGNTIYF TGTGCTAGTCGTAACGGGGGGCTCTCTGGAAACACCATATATTTT
TRBJ1-6 - TRBV10-3 - CAISVGQANSPLHF TGTGCCATCAGTGTCGGACAAGCAAATTCACCCCTCCACTTT
TRBJ2-7 - TRBV6-1 TRBD2 CASSRSGRSYEQYF TGTGCCAGCAGTCGAAGCGGGAGGTCCTACGAGCAGTACTTC
TRBJ1-3 - TRBV2 TRBD1 CASRRGTGSSGNTIYF TGTGCCAGCAGGAGGGGGACAGGATCCTCTGGAAACACCATATATTTT
TRBJ1-3 - TRBV7-9 - CASSLGSSGNTIYF TGTGCCAGCAGCTTGGGCAGCTCTGGAAACACCATATATTTT
TRBJ2-7 - TRBV21-1 - CASSKARRLAESYEQYF TGTGCCAGCAGCAAAGCGCGGAGACTAGCAGAATCCTACGAGCAGTACTTC